Sequencing of this TCR beta chain was carried out in a study of blood T cell repertoires in COVID-19. Study overall: From the United States, Italy and Spain came samples of acute and convalescent COVID-19.

Per the original methods: Quantification of nucleated cells was approximated via reference gene primer amplification. Clones were sequenced by immunoSEQ multiplex PCR, and TCRdb holds only the in-frame ones, with some missing. V and J calls and clone size come straight from that table; D and trimming were deduced from the DNA. The sample shows approximately 140,000 clones, about nine tenths of them seen only once. The TCR comes from a woman aged 60 to 75 with active or convalescent COVID-19. Sequenced: peripheral blood.

In nucleotides, the CDR3 is TGCAGCGTTGAAGAGGGACAGGGGAACTATGGCTACACCTTC. This translates into CSVEEGQGNYGYTF. V gene TRBV29-1 combines with J gene TRBJ1-2; TRBD1 matches at 10 bases. CDR1 and CDR2 from the germline V gene are SQVTM and ANQGSEA. Trimming took 0 bases from V and 2 from J; bases not matched to a gene: 0. This CDR3 is built from 14 residues.